These 19 T cell receptor beta chains share one sample of origin, sequenced in a study of blood T cells in healthy people across ages (dated by TCRdb to 2015 to 2017). The library was made by 5' RACE. A second about 7 to 12 cycle PCR used a sample-barcoded 5' primer and a J-beta primer mix. The raw public reads went through TCRdb reprocessing: fastp at Q25, MiXCR clone calling, in-frame beta chains kept. CDR3 protein sequences are deduplicated, and each keeps its most common genes and DNA. The sample profile shows fewer than 2,000,000 distinct CDR3 sequences; about two fifths of them were found once. The ten largest clonotypes hold 23% of the sample. Sequencing was done on a sample of blood. These receptors originate from a human donor in good health.

This clonotype has only a few counts. The chain joins TRBV25-1 to TRBJ1-5; 7 bases are shared with TRBD1. The CDR3 has 12 amino acids. With V trimmed by 8 bases and J by 6 bases, 4 bases remained unmatched. The V gene's germline CDR1 is MGHDK and CDR2 SYGVNS. Here the CDR3 reads CASRTGIQPQHF. The CDR3 DNA sequence: TGTGCCAGCCGGACAGGAATTCAGCCCCAGCATTTT.

The rearrangement uses TRBV7-6 and TRBJ2-3, with D hard to call. Germline V lookup: CDR1 SGHVS, CDR2 FNYEAQ. V was cut by 2 bases and J by 4 bases, with 10 bases left in between. The CDR3 totals 14 residues. This chain's CDR3 is CASSLFEAADTQYF. The CDR3 coding sequence is TGTGCCAGCAGCTTATTTGAGGCGGCAGATACGCAGTATTTT.

The V call is TRBV7-9, the J call TRBJ2-7; D gene unclear. The CDR3 consists of 14 residues. V lost 1 base to trimming and J lost 6 bases, with 13 bases between them. Germline CDR1 reads SEHNR; CDR2 reads FQNEAQ (reference sequence). The CDR3 is CASSLGPSPSEQYF. The CDR3 nucleotides are TGTGCCAGCAGCTTAGGACCGAGCCCCTCCGAGCAGTACTTC.

The chain links TRBV19 to TRBJ2-7; D is possibly TRBD2 (6 bases). The CDR3 covers 16 residues. From germline, CDR1 is LNHDA and CDR2 SQIVND (reference sequence). Trimming stripped 7 bases from V and 1 base from J, with 20 bases between. The CDR3 protein is CASTPRSGQSSYEQYF. The CDR3 DNA follows: TGTGCCAGTACCCCGAGGAGCGGGCAGAGTTCCTACGAGCAGTACTTC.

This chain links TRBV5-1 with TRBJ2-1, with 13 nucleotides matching TRBD2. This CDR3 is 16 amino acids long. Germline V gene lookup returns CDR1 SGHRS and CDR2 YFSETQ. V trimming: 3 bases; J trimming: 8 bases; junction bases outside the gene matches: 8. The CDR3 spells CASSSTGTSGTDEQFF. The CDR3 region has the DNA TGCGCCAGCAGCTCTACCGGGACTAGCGGGACAGATGAGCAGTTCTTC.

CDR3 sequence reads: CATRNRGGETQYF. For the CDR3, the DNA is TGTGCCACGCGTAACAGGGGCGGGGAGACGCAGTATTTT. This rearrangement joins TRBV24-1 to TRBJ2-3, with TRBD1 as a possible D gene (7 bases). Trimming left V 10 bases short and J 9 bases short, with 19 bases between. The CDR3 length is 13 residues. Germline assignment: CDR1 KGHDR and CDR2 SFDVKD.

V gene TRBV12-3 or TRBV12-4 combines with J gene TRBJ2-1; the D gene is possibly TRBD2 (5 bases). Trimming left V 1 base short and J 0 bases short, with 10 bases between. This CDR3 comprises 16 residues. The CDR3 sequence is CASSLGLANSYNEQFF. In DNA, the CDR3 is TGTGCCAGCAGTTTAGGTCTAGCTAACTCCTACAATGAGCAGTTCTTC.

This chain uses TRBV7-9 with TRBJ1-2; maybe TRBD1 (5 bases). The V gene's germline CDR1 is SEHNR and CDR2 FQNEAQ (reference sequence). This CDR3 is 14 amino acids long. Trimming shortened V by 3 bases and J by 7 bases, and 15 bases separated the two germline ends. The CDR3 sequence: CASSLGPTSGGYTF. CDR3 bases: TGTGCCAGCAGCTTGGGGCCGACAAGCGGTGGCTACACCTTC.

There are a few counts of this clonotype. The chain uses TRBV24-1 and TRBJ2-5; D not certain. Germline V CDR1 and CDR2: KGHDR, SFDVKD. This CDR3 region has 11 residues. Trimming left V 5 bases short and J 11 bases short, with 11 bases between. The CDR3 loop reads CATSAIPEQYF. Here the CDR3 DNA reads TGTGCCACCAGTGCTATTCCAGAGCAGTACTTC.

The chain employs TRBV6-5 and TRBJ2-4; TRBD1 is a possible D gene (5 bases). The DNA end lines up better with TRBJ2-7; the J call may be wrong. CDR1 is MNHEY, CDR2 SVGAGI, per germline. CDR3 length: 14 residues. In DNA form, the CDR3 reads TGTGCCAGCAGTTACTTAGACAGCCACTACGAGCAGTACTTC. This codes for CASSYLDSHYEQYF.

This clonotype has a handful of counts. V gene TRBV12-3 or TRBV12-4 combines with J gene TRBJ2-7; TRBD2 matches at 14 bases. The DNA end favors TRBJ2-5, so the J call may be wrong. This CDR3 is 18 amino acids long. DNA for the CDR3: TGTGCCAGCAGCACTAATCTTGGGGGACTAGCGGGGGTCGAGACCCAGTACTTC. Protein: CASSTNLGGLAGVETQYF.

V is TRBV20-1 and J is TRBJ1-5, with D perhaps matching TRBD1 (6 bases). Germline V gives CDR1 DFQATT, CDR2 SNEGSKA (reference sequence). Trimming pared 3 bases from V and 4 bases from J, leaving 16 bases between. This CDR3 is 15 amino acids long. In DNA form, the CDR3 reads TGCAGTGCTAGGTCCCGGACAGCTCGTAATCAGCCCCAGCATTTT. The encoded protein is CSARSRTARNQPQHF.

V is TRBV28 and J is TRBJ2-7, with TRBD2 as a possible D gene (7 bases). The CDR3 extends over 13 amino acids. Looked up from germline, CDR1 is MDHEN and CDR2 is SYDVKM. V was pared by 8 bases and J by 5 bases, with 16 bases between. The CDR3 DNA is TGTGCCAGCCGTGGGGGGGCGCAGAACGAGCAGTACTTC. This translates into CASRGGAQNEQYF.

The chain carries TRBV5-4 and TRBJ2-3; 15 nucleotides agree with TRBD2. Trimming at V came to 2 bases and at J to 1 base, leaving 5 bases not matched to a gene. Germline CDR1 SGHNT, CDR2 YYREEE (reference sequence). The CDR3 has 18 amino acids. CDR3 amino acids: CASSFGLAGGWGTDTQYF. CDR3 sequence (DNA): TGTGCCAGCAGCTTCGGACTAGCGGGGGGGTGGGGCACAGATACGCAGTATTTT.

The chain joins TRBV4-3 to TRBJ1-5; no clear D. V was cut by 0 bases and J by 1 base, with 4 bases left in between. Germline V gives CDR1 LGHNA, CDR2 YSLEER. The CDR3 length is 14 residues. The chain's CDR3 is CASSQEASNQPQHF. For the CDR3, the DNA is TGCGCCAGCAGCCAAGAAGCGAGCAATCAGCCCCAGCATTTT.

This clonotype was observed a few times. The chain recombines TRBV7-2 with TRBJ2-7; 8 bases are a match to TRBD1. CDR1 SGHTA and CDR2 FQGNSA come from the germline V gene. J lost 5 bases, V lost 3 bases, and 9 bases had no gene match. This CDR3 has 15 amino acids. Written as DNA, the CDR3 is TGTGCCAGCAGCTTTTTTGGGACAGGAAAAGACGAGCAGTACTTC. It yields the protein CASSFFGTGKDEQYF.

This clonotype was counted between two and nine times. The V and J genes are TRBV28 and TRBJ1-2; TRBD1 agrees at 10 bases. This CDR3 has 17 residues. CDR1 and CDR2 (germline): MDHEN, SYDVKM. After removal of 3 bases from V and 7 bases from J, the junction contained 14 bases not matched to a gene. CDR3 nucleotides: TGTGCCAGCAGTTTGTGGGACAGGGGAATGGAAACCTTTGGCTACACCTTC. It is translated as CASSLWDRGMETFGYTF.

The V call is TRBV5-1, the J call TRBJ1-2, with D perhaps TRBD1 (6 bases). The length of the CDR3 is 16 residues. CDR1 is SGHRS and CDR2 is YFSETQ in the germline V gene. V was shortened by 0 bases and J by 5 bases, with 17 bases between the two germline ends. The CDR3 loop reads CASSLVGGGEGYGYTF. CDR3 in DNA: TGCGCCAGCAGCTTGGTTGGCGGGGGCGAGGGTTATGGCTACACCTTC.

The genes are TRBV7-9 and TRBJ1-2; 9 nucleotides agree with TRBD1. Germline-derived CDR1 and CDR2 are SEHNR and FQNEAQ (reference sequence). CDR3 size: 15 residues. The V gene end was trimmed by 0 bases and the J gene end by 7 bases; junction bases not matched to a gene: 6. The CDR3 DNA follows: TGTGCCAGCAGCTTAGCCGGGGACAGGGTATCTGGCTACACCTTC. Amino acids: CASSLAGDRVSGYTF.